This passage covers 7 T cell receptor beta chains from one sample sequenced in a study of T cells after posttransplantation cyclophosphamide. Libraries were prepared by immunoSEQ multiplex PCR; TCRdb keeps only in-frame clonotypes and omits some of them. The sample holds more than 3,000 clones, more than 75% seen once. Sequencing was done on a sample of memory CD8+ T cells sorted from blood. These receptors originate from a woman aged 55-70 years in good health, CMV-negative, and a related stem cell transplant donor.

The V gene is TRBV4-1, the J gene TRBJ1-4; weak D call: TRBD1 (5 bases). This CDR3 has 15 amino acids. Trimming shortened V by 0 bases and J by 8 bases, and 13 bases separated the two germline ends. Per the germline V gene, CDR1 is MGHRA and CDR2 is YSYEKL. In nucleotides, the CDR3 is TGCGCCAGCAGCCAAGATCGGGGGGTGGACGAAAAACTGTTTTTT. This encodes CASSQDRGVDEKLFF.

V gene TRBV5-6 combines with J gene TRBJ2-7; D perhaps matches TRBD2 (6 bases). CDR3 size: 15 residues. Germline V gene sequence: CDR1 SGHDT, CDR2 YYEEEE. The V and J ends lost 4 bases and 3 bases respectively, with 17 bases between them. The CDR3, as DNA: TGTGCCAGCAGCGGAGGGAGTGTGGACTTCTACGAGCAGTACTTC. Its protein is CASSGGSVDFYEQYF.

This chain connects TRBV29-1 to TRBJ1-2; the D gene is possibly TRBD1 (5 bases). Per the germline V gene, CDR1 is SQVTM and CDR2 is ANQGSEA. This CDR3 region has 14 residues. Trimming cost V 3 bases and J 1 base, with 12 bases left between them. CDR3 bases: TGCAGCGTTGATCTCAGTGACAGTAACTATGGCTACACCTTC. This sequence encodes CSVDLSDSNYGYTF.

The CDR3 DNA reads as TGTGCCAGCAGCCTGCGGGTGGTGGCCGGCGGCTACGAGCAGTACTTC. Protein sequence: CASSLRVVAGGYEQYF. The chain carries TRBV5-5 and TRBJ2-7, with D possibly matching TRBD2 (5 bases). CDR1 SGHKS and CDR2 YYEKEE come from the germline V gene (reference sequence). The CDR3 contains 16 residues. V dropped 4 bases and J dropped 3 bases, with 20 bases sitting between them.

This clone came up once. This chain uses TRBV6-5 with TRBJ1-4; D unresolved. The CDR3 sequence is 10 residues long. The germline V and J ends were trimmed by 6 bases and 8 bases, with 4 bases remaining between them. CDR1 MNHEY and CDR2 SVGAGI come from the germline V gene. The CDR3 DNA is TGTGCCAGCAGGGGCGAAAAACTGTTTTTT. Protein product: CASRGEKLFF.

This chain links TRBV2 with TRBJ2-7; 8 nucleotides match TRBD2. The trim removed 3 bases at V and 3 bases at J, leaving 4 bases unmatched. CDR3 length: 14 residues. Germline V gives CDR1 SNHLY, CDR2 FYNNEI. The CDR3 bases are TGTGCCAGCAGTGAGACTAGCGCGGTCTACGAGCAGTACTTC. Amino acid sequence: CASSETSAVYEQYF.

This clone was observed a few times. CDR3 nucleotide sequence: TGCGCCAGCAGTCAATCCGGCGGGAAATTCAACGAGCAGTACTTC. Translating gives CASSQSGGKFNEQYF. This rearrangement joins TRBV23-1 to TRBJ2-7, with D tentatively TRBD2 (6 bases). TRBV23-1 is an ORF; its function is uncertain. V was pared by 0 bases and J by 5 bases, with 14 bases between. The length of the CDR3 is 15 residues.